This T cell receptor (beta chain) originates from a study of blood T cell repertoires in COVID-19. CDR3 size: 17 residues. Per the germline V gene, CDR1 is SGHNT and CDR2 is YYREEE (reference sequence). The ends were cut back, 0 bases at V and 5 bases at J, with 17 bases in the middle. TCRdb's copy holds only in-frame clones and misses some; the assay was immunoSEQ multiplex PCR. The top ten clones hold over 2% of a sample with 200,000 to 300,000 clones, roughly 88% of them seen once. Sequenced material: peripheral blood. The receptor was isolated from a man aged 35 to 55 who had recovered from COVID-19. The chain is built from TRBV5-4 and TRBJ2-2, with a weak D call TRBD2 (7 bases). CDR3 coding DNA: TGTGCCAGCAGCTTGGGGTTCGGGAGGCAGGGGACCGGGGAGCTGTTTTTT. Amino acid sequence: CASSLGFGRQGTGELFF.